This is a list of T cell receptor beta chains from one sample in a study of blood T cell repertoires in COVID-19. TCRdb's table, derived via immunoSEQ multiplex PCR, lists solely in-frame clones and lacks some. The sample lists some 70,000 clones, about 87% occurring once. Sequencing was done on a sample of peripheral blood. The origin of the receptors is a woman of 80 years or more with active COVID-19. Both conserved end residues are part of each CDR3. The D gene is left open where the match is weak. Size is stated for part of the rows, as once, few or many counts, or as a class when the clone is expanded.

j_call | cdr3_length | d_call | v_call | clone_size | cdr3_aa | cdr3_nt
TRBJ1-2 | 16 | - | TRBV9 | - | CASSSRLFGGSYGYTF | TGTGCCAGCAGCTCAAGGTTATTTGGGGGCTCCTATGGCTACACCTTC
TRBJ2-7 | 14 | - | TRBV4-2 | - | CASSQRGTTYEQYF | TGTGCCAGCAGCCAAAGGGGTACGACCTACGAGCAGTACTTC
TRBJ2-2 | 16 | - | TRBV3-1/TRBV3-2 | - | CASSRDFIMDTGELFF | TGTGCCAGCAGCCGGGACTTTATAATGGATACCGGGGAGCTGTTTTTT
TRBJ2-7 | 14 | - | TRBV28 | - | CASKSLGLSYEQYF | TGTGCCAGTAAAAGTTTGGGCCTCTCCTACGAGCAGTACTTC
TRBJ2-1 | 15 | TRBD2 | TRBV5-4 | - | CASSLGGRAYNEQFF | TGTGCCAGCAGCTTGGGCGGGAGGGCCTACAATGAGCAGTTCTTC
TRBJ2-3 | 16 | TRBD2 | TRBV5-4 | - | CASSSGLAARTDTQYF | TGTGCCAGCAGCTCTGGACTAGCGGCCCGCACAGATACGCAGTATTTT
TRBJ2-3 | 17 | TRBD2 | TRBV10-3 | - | CAISGTSGNPSTDTQYF | TGTGCCATCAGTGGGACTAGCGGGAATCCTAGCACAGATACGCAGTATTTT
TRBJ1-1 | 13 | - | TRBV29-1 | few | CSTDRGGRTEAFF | TGCAGCACCGATAGGGGTGGCCGGACTGAAGCTTTCTTT
TRBJ1-6 | 13 | - | TRBV7-9 | - | CASSPEAVSPLHF | TGTGCCAGCAGCCCTGAGGCAGTTTCACCCCTCCACTTT
TRBJ1-2 | 11 | - | TRBV20-1 | - | CSASRPYGYTF | TGCAGTGCTTCTCGTCCCTATGGCTACACCTTC